What follows are 13 T cell receptor beta chains derived from one specimen sequenced in a study of T cell responses to AZD1222 COVID-19 vaccine. The method was immunoSEQ multiplex PCR; TCRdb's version includes in-frame clones alone and lacks a portion of them. Of about 150,000 clones detected, about 88% appear once; the ten largest clones hold around 18%. Sequenced here: peripheral blood, sampled on day 0 of AZD1222 vaccination. Every receptor here comes from an adult in good health.

The CDR3 nucleotides read TGCGCCAGCAGCTTTGACAGTGTTGAAAAACTGTTTTTT. Translated, it gives CASSFDSVEKLFF. The V gene is TRBV5-1, the J gene TRBJ1-4, with D possibly being TRBD1 (5 bases). CDR3 size: 13 residues. The germline V gene encodes CDR1 SGHRS and CDR2 YFSETQ. Trimming removed 2 bases from V and 7 bases from J, with 9 bases in between.

The chain employs TRBV12-3 or TRBV12-4 and TRBJ2-1; 10 bases agree with TRBD2. V shed 6 bases and J 10 bases; nucleotides not matched to a gene: 3. The CDR3 extends over 12 amino acids. The DNA for the CDR3 is TGTGCCAGCAGCGTACTAGCGGGGGAGCAGTTCTTC. Amino acids: CASSVLAGEQFF.

This clone was counted once. V is TRBV10-1 and J is TRBJ1-1, with a possible D match to TRBD1 (5 bases). Deletions cut 6 bases from V and 8 bases from J, with 16 bases between. Germline assignment: CDR1 WNHNN and CDR2 SYGVQD (reference sequence). The CDR3 runs to 13 residues. CDR3 DNA: TGCGCCAGCAGCCCAAAACGACAGACCGAAGCTTTCTTT. It yields the protein CASSPKRQTEAFF.

The chain joins TRBV25-1 to TRBJ1-5; tentative D call: TRBD1 (5 bases). Germline CDR1 MGHDK, CDR2 SYGVNS. The CDR3 loop spans 14 amino acids. V lost 3 bases to trimming and J lost 7 bases, with 13 bases between them. In DNA, the CDR3 is TGTGCCAGCAGTGATGTGGGGACCGAGCAGCCCCAGCATTTT. This sequence encodes CASSDVGTEQPQHF.

The chain combines TRBV12-5 with TRBJ1-5, with 9 bases that match TRBD1. The CDR3 consists of 15 residues. Trimming took 7 bases from V and 6 from J; bases not matched to a gene: 10. The germline V gene encodes CDR1 LGHNT and CDR2 FRNRAP. This CDR3 reads CASAPPDRGGQPQHF. For the CDR3, the DNA is TGTGCTAGTGCCCCGCCGGACAGGGGTGGTCAGCCCCAGCATTTT.

This clone appeared once. The J gene is TRBJ1-6, the V gene TRBV5-6; D gene unclear. The germline gives CDR1 SGHDT, CDR2 YYEEEE. The length of the CDR3 is 12 residues. Trimming left V 1 base short and J 7 bases short, with 3 bases between. CDR3 sequence: CASSLRNSPLHF. DNA of the CDR3: TGTGCCAGCAGCTTGAGAAATTCACCCCTCCACTTT.

The rearrangement uses TRBV30 and TRBJ1-5; D unresolved. The V and J ends lost 1 base and 7 bases respectively, with 14 bases between them. Germline CDR1 and CDR2: GTSNPN and SVGIG (reference sequence). The length of the CDR3 is 14 residues. The CDR3 DNA reads TGTGCCTGGAGTGCTAGGACTGGCGGACAGCCCCAGCATTTT. Residues: CAWSARTGGQPQHF.

The chain has TRBV5-1 and TRBJ1-6, with a weak D call TRBD1 (5 bases). Per the germline V gene, CDR1 is SGHRS and CDR2 is YFSETQ. The CDR3 runs 17 residues. V shed 0 bases and J shed 0 bases, with 10 bases lying between them. DNA for the CDR3: TGCGCCAGCAGCTTGGCGGCAGGGAGCTCCTATAATTCACCCCTCCACTTT. It yields the protein CASSLAAGSSYNSPLHF.

CDR3: CASSFGGTMNEQFF. CDR3 DNA: TGCGCCAGCAGCTTCGGGGGAACTATGAATGAGCAGTTCTTC. The V call is TRBV5-1, the J call TRBJ2-1; D perhaps matches TRBD2 (6 bases). The CDR3 is 14 amino acids. Germline-derived CDR1 and CDR2 are SGHRS and YFSETQ. V was trimmed by 2 bases and J by 7 bases, leaving 13 bases between them.

J is TRBJ2-5 and V is TRBV5-1; 10 bases map to TRBD2. V shed 0 bases and J 4 bases; nucleotides not matched to a gene: 3. The germline V gene has CDR1 SGHRS and CDR2 YFSETQ. The CDR3 consists of 15 residues. In DNA, the CDR3 is TGCGCCAGCAGCTTGGTAGCGGGAGGAGGAGAGACCCAGTACTTC. Its protein is CASSLVAGGGETQYF.

The chain links TRBV30 to TRBJ2-7; D possibly corresponds to TRBD1 (6 bases). V lost 2 bases and J lost 0, with 8 bases in between. Germline V gene sequence: CDR1 GTSNPN, CDR2 SVGIG (reference sequence). The CDR3 consists of 13 residues. The CDR3 coding sequence is TGTGCCTGGAGTCAGGGGATCTCCTACGAGCAGTACTTC. Translating gives CAWSQGISYEQYF.

The chain links TRBV12-3 or TRBV12-4 to TRBJ2-5; possibly TRBD1 for D (5 bases). Trimming took off 5 bases at V and 2 bases at J, with 9 bases between the two ends. The CDR3 is 13 amino acids. The CDR3 loop is CASSRQNQETQYF. The CDR3 DNA reads TGTGCCAGCAGTAGACAGAATCAAGAGACCCAGTACTTC.

The CDR3 reads CASSYSSGEVNTEAFF. The CDR3 nucleotides read TGTGCCAGCAGTTACTCGAGTGGGGAAGTGAACACTGAAGCTTTCTTT. The rearrangement uses TRBV6-5 and TRBJ1-1; D ambiguous. Per the germline V gene, CDR1 is MNHEY and CDR2 is SVGAGI. Trimming left V 0 bases short and J 0 bases short, with 11 bases between. CDR3 length equals 16 residues.